This T cell receptor (beta chain) is from a study of beta chain features in type 1 diabetes. Study details: Across the samples, roughly 98 million sorted cells were examined in total.

The sequenced template was cDNA made from the entire isolated RNA. Deep immunoSEQ sequencing covered naive, central memory and regulatory T cell samples. The table came from immunoSEQ multiplex PCR; TCRdb's copy has only in-frame clones and leaves some out. In the table there are hundreds of thousands of clones, approximately 11% of which are singletons. V lost 3 bases, J lost 6 bases, and 14 bases lay in between. CDR3 size: 13 residues. Germline lookup yields CDR1 GTSNPN and CDR2 SVGIG (reference sequence). V and J are TRBV30 and TRBJ1-2, with TRBD1 as a possible D gene (6 bases). This clonotype was sampled from a young woman in good health. Specimen: naive CD4+ T cells from blood. The CDR3 bases are TGTGCCTGGAGCCCCCCAGGGGTCCATGGCTACACCTTC. This encodes CAWSPPGVHGYTF.